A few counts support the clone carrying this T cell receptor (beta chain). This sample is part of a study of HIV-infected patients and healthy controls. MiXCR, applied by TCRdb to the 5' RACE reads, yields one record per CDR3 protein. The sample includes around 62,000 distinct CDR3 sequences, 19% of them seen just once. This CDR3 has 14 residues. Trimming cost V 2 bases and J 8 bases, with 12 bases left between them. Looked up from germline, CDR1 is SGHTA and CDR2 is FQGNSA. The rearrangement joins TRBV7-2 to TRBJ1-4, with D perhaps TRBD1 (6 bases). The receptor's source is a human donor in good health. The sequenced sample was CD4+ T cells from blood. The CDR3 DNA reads TGTGCCAGCAGCTTACGGCAGGGGAGCGAAAAACTGTTTTTT. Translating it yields CASSLRQGSEKLFF.